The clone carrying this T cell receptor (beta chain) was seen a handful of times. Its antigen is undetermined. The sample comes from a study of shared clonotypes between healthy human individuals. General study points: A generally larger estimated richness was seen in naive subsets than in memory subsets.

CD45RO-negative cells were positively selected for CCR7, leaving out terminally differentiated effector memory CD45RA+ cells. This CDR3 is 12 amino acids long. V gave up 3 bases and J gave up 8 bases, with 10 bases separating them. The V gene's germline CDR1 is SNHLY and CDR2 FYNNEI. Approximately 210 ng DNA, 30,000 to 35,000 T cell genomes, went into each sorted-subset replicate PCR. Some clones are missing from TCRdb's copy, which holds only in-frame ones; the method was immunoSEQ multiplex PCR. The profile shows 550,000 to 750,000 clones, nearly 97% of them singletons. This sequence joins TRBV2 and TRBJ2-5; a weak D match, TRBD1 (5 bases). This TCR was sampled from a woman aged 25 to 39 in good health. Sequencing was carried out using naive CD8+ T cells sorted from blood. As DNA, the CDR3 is TGTGCCAGCAGTGACTACAGGAAAACCCAGTACTTC. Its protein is CASSDYRKTQYF.